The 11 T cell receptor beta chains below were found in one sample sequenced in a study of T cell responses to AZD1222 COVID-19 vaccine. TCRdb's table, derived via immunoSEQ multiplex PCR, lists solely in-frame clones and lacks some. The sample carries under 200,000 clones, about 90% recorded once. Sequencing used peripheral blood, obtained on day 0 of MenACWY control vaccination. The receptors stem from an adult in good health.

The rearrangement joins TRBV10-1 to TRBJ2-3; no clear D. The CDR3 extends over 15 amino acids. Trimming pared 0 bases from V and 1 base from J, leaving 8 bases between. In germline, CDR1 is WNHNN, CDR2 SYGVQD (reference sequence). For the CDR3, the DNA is TGCGCCAGCAGTGAGTCGGTGGGCGGCACAGATACGCAGTATTTT. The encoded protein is CASSESVGGTDTQYF.

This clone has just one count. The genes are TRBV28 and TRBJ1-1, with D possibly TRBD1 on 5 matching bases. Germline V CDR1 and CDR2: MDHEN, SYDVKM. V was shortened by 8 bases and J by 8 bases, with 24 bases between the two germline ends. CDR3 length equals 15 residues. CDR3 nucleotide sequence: TGTGCCAGCTCCAATCCGCCCCGGGCCGAGGGGGAAGCTTTCTTT. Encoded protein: CASSNPPRAEGEAFF.

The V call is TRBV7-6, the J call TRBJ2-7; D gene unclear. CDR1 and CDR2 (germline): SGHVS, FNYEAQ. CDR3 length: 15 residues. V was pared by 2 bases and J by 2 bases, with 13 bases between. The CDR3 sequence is CASSLRLWWAYEQYF. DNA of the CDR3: TGTGCCAGCAGCTTAAGGCTCTGGTGGGCCTACGAGCAGTACTTC.

The DNA of the CDR3 is TGCGCCAGCAGCTTGGTCCCGGGGAGGTACAATGAGCAGTTCTTC. Amino acids: CASSLVPGRYNEQFF. This chain joins TRBV5-1 and TRBJ2-1, with TRBD2 as a possible D gene (6 bases). The germline V and J ends were trimmed by 0 bases and 4 bases, with 11 bases remaining between them. Per germline, CDR1 SGHRS and CDR2 YFSETQ. This CDR3 is built from 15 residues. Supplemented by reference TRBV5-1 and TRBJ2-1, the full variable domain reads KAGVTQTPRYLIKTRGQQVTLSCSPISGHRSVSWYQQTPGQGLQFLFEYFSETQRNKGNFPGRFSGRQFSNSRSEMNVSTLELGDSALYLCASSLVPGRYNEQFFGPGTRLTVL.

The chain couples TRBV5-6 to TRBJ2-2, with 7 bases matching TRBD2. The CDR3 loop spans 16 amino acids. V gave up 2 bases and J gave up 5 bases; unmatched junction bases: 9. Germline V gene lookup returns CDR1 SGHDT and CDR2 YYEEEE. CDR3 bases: TGTGCCAGCAGCTTCTTTGCGGGAGCAACAACCGGGGAGCTGTTTTTT. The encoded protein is CASSFFAGATTGELFF.

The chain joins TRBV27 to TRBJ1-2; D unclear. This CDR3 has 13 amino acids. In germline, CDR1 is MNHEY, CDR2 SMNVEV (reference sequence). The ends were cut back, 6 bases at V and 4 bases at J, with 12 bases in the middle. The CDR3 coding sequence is TGTGCCAGCAGCTTGACGGTGGGCTATGGCTACACCTTC. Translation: CASSLTVGYGYTF.

The chain's CDR3 is CASSYSRDAFEKLFF. The CDR3 DNA sequence: TGTGCCAGCAGTTACTCCCGGGACGCCTTTGAAAAACTGTTTTTT. The chain is built from TRBV6-5 and TRBJ1-4, with D possibly being TRBD1 (5 bases). Germline CDR1 MNHEY, CDR2 SVGAGI. CDR3 length: 15 amino acids. Trimming shortened V by 0 bases and J by 7 bases, and 12 bases separated the two germline ends.

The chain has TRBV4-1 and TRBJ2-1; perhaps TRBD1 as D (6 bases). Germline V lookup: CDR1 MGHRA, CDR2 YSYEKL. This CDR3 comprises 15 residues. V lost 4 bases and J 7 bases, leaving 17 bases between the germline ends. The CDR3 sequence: CASSPQDRIRNEQFF. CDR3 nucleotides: TGCGCCAGCAGCCCCCAAGACAGGATCAGGAATGAGCAGTTCTTC.

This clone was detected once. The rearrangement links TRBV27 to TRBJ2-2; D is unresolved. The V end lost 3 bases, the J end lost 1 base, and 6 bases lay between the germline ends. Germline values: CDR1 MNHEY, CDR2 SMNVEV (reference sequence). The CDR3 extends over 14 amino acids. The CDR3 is CASSFGVNTGELFF. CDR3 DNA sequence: TGTGCCAGCAGTTTCGGAGTGAACACCGGGGAGCTGTTTTTT.

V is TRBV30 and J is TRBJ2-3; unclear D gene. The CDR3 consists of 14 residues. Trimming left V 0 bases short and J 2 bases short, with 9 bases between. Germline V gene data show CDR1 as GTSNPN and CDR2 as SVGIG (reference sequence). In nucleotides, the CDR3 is TGTGCCTGGAGTGTACGTGGGTCCACAGATACGCAGTATTTT. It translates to CAWSVRGSTDTQYF. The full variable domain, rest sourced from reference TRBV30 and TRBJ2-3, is SQTIHQWPATLVQPVGSPLSLECTVEGTSNPNLYWYRQAAGRGLQLLFYSVGIGQISSEVPQNLSASRPQDRQFILSSKKLLLSDSGFYLCAWSVRGSTDTQYFGPGTRLTVL.

CDR3: CASSSPRTYGYTF. In DNA form, the CDR3 reads TGTGCCAGCAGTTCACCTAGAACTTATGGCTACACCTTC. The chain joins TRBV12-3 or TRBV12-4 to TRBJ1-2; D is unresolved. The V gene lost 4 bases and the J gene lost 5 bases, with 11 bases spanning the gap. The CDR3 spans 13 residues.